These 25 T cell receptor beta chains were all obtained from the same sample, sequenced in a study of blood T cell repertoires in COVID-19. Profiled with immunoSEQ multiplex PCR; TCRdb holds only in-frame clones, not every one. In the table there are approximately 150,000 clones, about 80% of which are singletons. Specimen: peripheral blood. Receptors originate from a man aged 70 or older who had recovered from COVID-19.

This chain uses TRBV7-2 with TRBJ2-7, with TRBD2 as a possible D gene (6 bases). Between the trimmed V and J ends, which lost 1 base and 6 bases, there was a span of 22 bases. Germline V lookup: CDR1 SGHTA, CDR2 FQGNSA. This CDR3 comprises 17 residues. The CDR3 DNA is TGTGCCAGCAGCTTAGACCACCGGGCGGGAAGGGGTCGCGAGCAGTACTTC. Its translation: CASSLDHRAGRGREQYF. The variable domain in full, completed from reference TRBV7-2 and TRBJ2-7, reads GAGVSQSPSNKVTEKGKDVELRCDPISGHTALYWYRQSLGQGLEFLIYFQGNSAPDKSGLPSDRFSAERTGGSVSTLTIQRTQQEDSAVYLCASSLDHRAGRGREQYFGPGTRLTVT.

V usage is TRBV2 and J usage is TRBJ2-1, with TRBD2 identical over 8 bases. V gave up 1 base and J gave up 4 bases; unmatched junction bases: 3. Looked up from germline, CDR1 is SNHLY and CDR2 is FYNNEI. CDR3 length: 15 amino acids. The CDR3 region is CASSEERERYNEQFF. CDR3 DNA sequence: TGTGCCAGCAGTGAAGAGCGGGAGCGGTACAATGAGCAGTTCTTC. Combining the CDR3 with reference TRBV2 and TRBJ2-1 gives the whole variable domain EPEVTQTPSHQVTQMGQEVILRCVPISNHLYFYWYRQILGQKVEFLVSFYNNEISEKSEIFDDQFSVERPDGSNFTLKIRSTKLEDSAMYFCASSEERERYNEQFFGPGTRLTVL.

V is TRBV3-1 (or the pseudogene TRBV3-2) and J is TRBJ1-3; D unresolved. Germline V lookup: CDR1 LGHDT, CDR2 YNNKEL (reference sequence). CDR3 length: 14 residues. V was trimmed by 4 bases and J by 0 bases, leaving 7 bases between them. CDR3 residues: CASSPNDSGNTIYF. The CDR3 DNA reads as TGTGCCAGCAGCCCTAATGACTCTGGAAACACCATATATTTT.

This chain links TRBV12-3 or TRBV12-4 with TRBJ1-5, with TRBD1 matching 7 bases. This CDR3 region has 13 residues. V shed 2 bases and J 9 bases; nucleotides not matched to a gene: 4. CDR3 sequence: CASSLSTGTPQHF. In nucleotides, the CDR3 is TGTGCCAGCAGTTTATCGACAGGGACGCCCCAGCATTTT.

The chain links TRBV2 to TRBJ2-7, with 8 bases aligning to TRBD2. CDR1 SNHLY and CDR2 FYNNEI come from the germline V gene. CDR3 length equals 15 residues. V lost 0 bases and J lost 0; bases outside the gene matches: 1. The CDR3 DNA reads as TGTGCCAGCAGTGAAGCGCGGGGGGACTCCTACGAGCAGTACTTC. Its translation: CASSEARGDSYEQYF.

This clone came up a few times. The genes are TRBV9 and TRBJ2-1, with 9 bases fitting TRBD1. Germline CDR1 is SGDLS and CDR2 is YYNGEE. The CDR3 runs 13 residues. Trimming cost V 3 bases and J 8 bases; bases outside gene matches: 3. The CDR3 sequence: CASSAGTGYEQFF. The DNA for the CDR3 is TGTGCCAGCAGCGCGGGGACAGGGTATGAGCAGTTCTTC.

The rearrangement uses TRBV4-1 and TRBJ1-4, with TRBD1 matching over 7 bases. V was clipped by 4 bases and J by 8 bases; unmatched bases: 10. The germline V gene encodes CDR1 MGHRA and CDR2 YSYEKL. This CDR3 region has 15 residues. The CDR3 DNA follows: TGCGCCAGCAGCCCCAAGGGGGCGGTGTGGGAAAAACTGTTTTTT. This encodes CASSPKGAVWEKLFF.

In its sample, this clone was seen once. The chain has TRBV7-9 and TRBJ2-1; 8 nucleotides line up with TRBD2. Germline loops: CDR1 SEHNR, CDR2 FQNEAQ (reference sequence). After removal of 0 bases from V and 5 bases from J, the junction contained 9 bases not matched to a gene. The CDR3 is 17 residues long. The CDR3 DNA is TGTGCCAGCAGCTTAGCCCCCACTAGCGGAACAGACAATGAGCAGTTCTTC. Translation gives CASSLAPTSGTDNEQFF.

A single count supports this clone. This chain uses TRBV29-1 with TRBJ2-1; the D gene is possibly TRBD2 (7 bases). This CDR3 contains 17 residues. V shed 1 base and J shed 0 bases, with 16 bases lying between them. Germline-derived CDR1 and CDR2 are SQVTM and ANQGSEA. The CDR3 loop reads CSVEGGLGGSSYNEQFF. CDR3 DNA: TGCAGCGTTGAAGGAGGACTAGGGGGTAGCTCCTACAATGAGCAGTTCTTC.

The chain joins TRBV5-1 to TRBJ2-3, with TRBD1 matching 7 bases. CDR3 size: 16 residues. Per the germline V gene, CDR1 is SGHRS and CDR2 is YFSETQ. Unmatched junction bases numbered 10, after V lost 4 bases and J lost 2 bases. The CDR3 DNA reads TGCGCCAGCAGCCAAGCCGGGACAGAGCTCACAGATACGCAGTATTTT. Amino acids: CASSQAGTELTDTQYF.

This chain links TRBV19 with TRBJ2-3, with TRBD2 identical over 13 bases. Germline CDR1 is LNHDA and CDR2 is SQIVND (reference sequence). V trimming: 6 bases; J trimming: 2 bases; junction bases outside the gene matches: 14. This CDR3 is built from 19 residues. Here the CDR3 DNA reads TGTGCCAGTAGGAGTTGGACTAGCGGGAGTTCTAGAAACACAGATACGCAGTATTTT. Protein product: CASRSWTSGSSRNTDTQYF.

The gene calls are TRBV2 and TRBJ1-5; D not resolved. The ends were cut back, 6 bases at V and 3 bases at J, with 12 bases in the middle. The CDR3 contains 14 residues. The germline CDR1 and CDR2 sequences are SNHLY and FYNNEI. The CDR3 region is CASRAGLSNQPQHF. The CDR3 DNA reads as TGTGCCAGCAGGGCCGGACTGTCCAATCAGCCCCAGCATTTT.

The genes are TRBV28 and TRBJ1-1, with D perhaps matching TRBD1 (6 bases). Germline V gene sequence: CDR1 MDHEN, CDR2 SYDVKM. The CDR3 extends over 15 amino acids. V was cut by 7 bases and J by 8 bases, with 23 bases left in between. This CDR3 is CASTALTGIYPEAFF. The CDR3 DNA is TGTGCCAGCACCGCCCTGACAGGAATTTATCCGGAAGCTTTCTTT.

CDR3 nucleotides: TGTGCCTGGAGTGTACTCAGCACAGATACGCAGTATTTT. It is translated as CAWSVLSTDTQYF. The V call is TRBV30, the J call TRBJ2-3; D unclear. V lost 0 bases to trimming and J lost 0 bases, with 4 bases between them. The length of the CDR3 is 13 residues. The V gene's germline CDR1 is GTSNPN and CDR2 SVGIG (reference sequence).

This clone was seen only once. The chain carries TRBV19 and TRBJ1-4; D call uncertain. CDR3 length equals 15 residues. Trimming left V 5 bases short and J 0 bases short, with 10 bases between. Germline V gene data show CDR1 as LNHDA and CDR2 as SQIVND (reference sequence). The CDR3 sequence: CASSYADATNEKLFF. CDR3 coding DNA: TGTGCCAGTAGTTATGCGGATGCAACTAATGAAAAACTGTTTTTT.

The chain has TRBV29-1 and TRBJ2-1; D might be TRBD1 (6 bases). There are 16 residues in the CDR3. V was trimmed by 6 bases and J by 8 bases, leaving 26 bases between them. Germline V gives CDR1 SQVTM, CDR2 ANQGSEA. CDR3 sequence reads: CSVAGLQGTSSHEQFF. In nucleotides, the CDR3 is TGCAGCGTGGCCGGTCTACAGGGTACGTCGAGCCATGAGCAGTTCTTC.

The gene calls are TRBV6-1 and TRBJ1-6; 7 bases align to TRBD1. J was trimmed by 0 bases and V by 3 bases; bases with no gene match: 11. The CDR3 has 19 residues. Germline V gives CDR1 MNHNS, CDR2 SASEGT. CDR3 protein: CASSDNRWTGSSYNSPLHF. The CDR3 region has the DNA TGTGCCAGCAGTGACAATAGATGGACAGGCAGCTCCTATAATTCACCCCTCCACTTT.

As for this clone: Other nucleotide sequences from this sample produce the same CDR3. V is TRBV11-2 and J is TRBJ2-4; unclear D gene. The CDR3 runs to 14 residues. CDR1 SGHAT and CDR2 FQNNGV come from the germline V gene. V dropped 4 bases and J dropped 0 bases, with 7 bases sitting between them. Here the CDR3 DNA reads TGTGCCAGCAGCTCCCGTTTAGCCAAAAACATTCAGTACTTC. Translation: CASSSRLAKNIQYF.

This chain joins TRBV13 and TRBJ2-1, with D tentatively TRBD2 (6 bases). This CDR3 region has 13 residues. V was cut by 3 bases and J by 10 bases, with 13 bases left in between. CDR1 is PRHDT and CDR2 is FYEKMQ in the germline V gene (reference sequence). In nucleotides, the CDR3 is TGTGCCAGCAGCTTGTTCGGAGGGCGGGAGCAGTTCTTC. As protein: CASSLFGGREQFF. Using reference TRBV13 and TRBJ2-1 for the parts outside the CDR3, the full variable domain is AAGVIQSPRHLIKEKRETATLKCYPIPRHDTVYWYQQGPGQDPQFLISFYEKMQSDKGSIPDRFSAQQFSDYHSELNMSSLELGDSALYFCASSLFGGREQFFGPGTRLTVL.

J is TRBJ1-1 and V is TRBV5-5; the D gene is possibly TRBD1 (5 bases). The CDR3 sequence is 15 residues long. Germline V gene lookup returns CDR1 SGHKS and CDR2 YYEKEE (reference sequence). Trimming left V 0 bases short and J 5 bases short, with 14 bases between. CDR3 bases: TGTGCCAGCAGCTTGGAAAGTAGGGGTGGAACTGAAGCTTTCTTT. It is translated as CASSLESRGGTEAFF.

This chain joins TRBV11-3 and TRBJ1-2, with TRBD1 identical over 7 bases. The CDR3 runs to 14 residues. Trimming took 3 bases from V and 7 from J; bases not matched to a gene: 8. CDR1 is SGHNT, CDR2 YENEEA, per germline. This CDR3 reads CASSFVRGWLGYTF. In DNA form, the CDR3 reads TGTGCCAGCAGCTTCGTCAGGGGGTGGCTTGGCTACACCTTC.

The gene calls are TRBV16 and TRBJ2-1, with 10 bases lining up with TRBD1. This CDR3 region has 16 residues. V lost 7 bases and J lost 5; bases outside the gene matches: 11. CDR1 and CDR2 from the germline V gene are KGHSY and FQNENV. The CDR3 loop reads CASNKGGQGINNEQFF. In DNA form, the CDR3 reads TGTGCCAGCAACAAAGGGGGACAGGGGATAAACAATGAGCAGTTCTTC.

The chain joins TRBV6-6 to TRBJ2-2; D perhaps matches TRBD2 (6 bases). Trimming shortened V by 5 bases and J by 1 base, and 14 bases separated the two germline ends. This CDR3 spans 16 amino acids. The germline CDR1 and CDR2 sequences are MNHNY and SVGAGI (reference sequence). Written as DNA, the CDR3 is TGTGCCAGCAGTCATACCGGGACTCAGAACACCGGGGAGCTGTTTTTT. Residues: CASSHTGTQNTGELFF.

The sample holds a few counts of this clone. V is TRBV4-1 and J is TRBJ2-1; 9 nucleotides match TRBD2. The CDR3 has 16 residues. The V gene's germline CDR1 is MGHRA and CDR2 YSYEKL. The ends lost 3 bases at V and 0 bases at J; junction bases unmatched: 3. The CDR3: CASSQASGISYNEQFF. DNA of the CDR3: TGCGCCAGCAGCCAGGCTAGCGGGATCTCCTACAATGAGCAGTTCTTC.

This sequence joins TRBV30 and TRBJ1-5; D uncertain. Between the trimmed V and J ends, which lost 1 base and 6 bases, there was a span of 13 bases. The germline CDR1 and CDR2 sequences are GTSNPN and SVGIG (reference sequence). The CDR3 contains 14 residues. CDR3 residues: CAWSDTDQGQPQHF. DNA for the CDR3: TGTGCCTGGAGTGATACAGATCAAGGTCAGCCCCAGCATTTT.